This is a list of T cell receptor beta chains from one sample in a study of T cell repertoires in cytomegalovirus infection. MiXCR, run by TCRdb on the reads, gives a single entry per CDR3 protein. The data contain around 740,000 distinct CDR3 sequences, roughly a third of them seen just once; the ten biggest clones take up roughly 2.9%. The source material was PBMCs. The receptor set was obtained from a human donor in good health (CMV status not recorded). Some clones in this sample may be carry-over from other donors' samples. Each CDR3 is given with its conserved first and last residue. Fields, in order: clone size, J gene, D gene, V gene, CDR3 length, CDR3 protein, CDR3 DNA. The D gene is left open where the match is weak. Not every row has a clone size; where given, it reads once, few, many or a size class.

size: few
J: TRBJ2-1
D: TRBD1
V: TRBV24-1
length: 16
CDR3: CATSDPPGTGSGEQFF
DNA: TGTGCCACCAGTGATCCCCCCGGGACAGGCTCGGGGGAGCAGTTCTTC

size: -
J: TRBJ1-6
D: -
V: TRBV20-1
length: 12
CDR3: CSARDGPPTLHF
DNA: TGCAGTGCTAGAGACGGGCCCCCAACCCTCCACTTT

size: -
J: TRBJ1-1
D: -
V: TRBV19
length: 14
CDR3: CASSIRPQVGEAFF
DNA: TGTGCCAGTAGTATCCGACCCCAGGTCGGTGAAGCTTTCTTT

size: -
J: TRBJ1-1
D: -
V: TRBV29-1
length: 12
CDR3: CRVGTENTEAFF
DNA: TGCCGCGTTGGGACGGAGAACACTGAAGCTTTCTTT

size: -
J: TRBJ1-1
D: -
V: TRBV6-1
length: 13
CDR3: CASGRRENTEAFF
DNA: TGTGCCAGCGGGAGGCGGGAGAACACTGAAGCTTTCTTT

size: once
J: TRBJ2-1
D: -
V: TRBV5-4
length: 15
CDR3: CASSTDSRSYTEQFF
DNA: TGTGCCAGCAGCACGGACAGCCGCTCCTACACTGAGCAGTTCTTC

size: -
J: TRBJ1-1
D: -
V: TRBV7-2
length: 10
CDR3: CASSREGAFF
DNA: TGTGCCAGCAGTCGCGAGGGAGCTTTCTTT

size: -
J: TRBJ2-4
D: -
V: TRBV2
length: 12
CDR3: CASGSQTDIQYF
DNA: TGTGCCAGCGGGTCCCAGACAGACATTCAGTACTTC

size: -
J: TRBJ2-1
D: -
V: TRBV19
length: 15
CDR3: CASSDTGYHYNEQFF
DNA: TGTGCCAGTAGTGACACAGGTTATCACTACAATGAGCAGTTCTTC

size: few
J: TRBJ2-5
D: TRBD2
V: TRBV7-2
length: 15
CDR3: CASSYTGLAVETQYF
DNA: TGTGCCAGCAGCTACACGGGACTAGCGGTAGAGACCCAGTACTTC

size: -
J: TRBJ2-6
D: -
V: TRBV29-1
length: 16
CDR3: CSVRPSKTSGANVLTF
DNA: TGCAGCGTTAGGCCCTCTAAGACGTCTGGGGCCAACGTCCTGACTTTC

size: few
J: TRBJ1-1
D: -
V: TRBV11-2
length: 14
CDR3: CASSLDGGDTEAFF
DNA: TGTGCCAGCAGCTTAGATGGGGGGGACACTGAAGCTTTCTTT

size: many
J: TRBJ2-3
D: TRBD2
V: TRBV7-8
length: 19
CDR3: CASSPARTSGSSRTDTQYF
DNA: TGTGCCAGCAGCCCAGCACGGACTAGCGGGAGTTCCCGCACAGATACGCAGTATTTT

size: many
J: TRBJ2-1
D: -
V: TRBV7-2
length: 13
CDR3: CASEQGSYNEQFF
DNA: TGTGCCAGCGAGCAGGGCTCCTACAATGAGCAGTTCTTC

size: few
J: TRBJ1-1
D: -
V: TRBV12-3/TRBV12-4
length: 15
CDR3: CASSSGRGMNTEAFF
DNA: TGTGCCAGCAGTAGCGGCAGGGGTATGAACACTGAAGCTTTCTTT

size: many
J: TRBJ1-1
D: -
V: TRBV28
length: 16
CDR3: CASRQGTRYRNTEAFF
DNA: TGTGCCAGCAGGCAGGGTACAAGGTATAGGAACACTGAAGCTTTCTTT

size: few
J: TRBJ1-1
D: -
V: TRBV5-1
length: 14
CDR3: CASSLVAGVPEAFF
DNA: TGCGCCAGCAGCTTGGTGGCAGGGGTGCCTGAAGCTTTCTTT

size: few
J: TRBJ1-5
D: TRBD1
V: TRBV24-1
length: 16
CDR3: CATSESGTAFNQPQHF
DNA: TGTGCCACCAGTGAATCCGGGACAGCCTTCAATCAGCCCCAGCATTTT

size: few
J: TRBJ2-5
D: -
V: TRBV7-3
length: 17
CDR3: CASSPRVGDMDQETQYF
DNA: TGTGCCAGCAGCCCGCGCGTCGGGGATATGGATCAAGAGACCCAGTACTTC

size: many
J: TRBJ2-7
D: -
V: TRBV7-6
length: 13
CDR3: CASSLVKGHEQYF
DNA: TGTGCCAGCAGCTTAGTTAAGGGCCACGAGCAGTACTTC

size: -
J: TRBJ1-1
D: -
V: TRBV19
length: 15
CDR3: CASSIAQGVNAEAFF
DNA: TGTGCCAGTAGTATAGCCCAGGGAGTGAATGCTGAAGCTTTCTTT

size: -
J: TRBJ1-2
D: -
V: TRBV5-1
length: 16
CDR3: CASSFSGPREGRGYTF
DNA: TGCGCCAGCAGCTTCTCCGGGCCCCGGGAGGGGAGAGGCTACACCTTC

size: -
J: TRBJ2-5
D: TRBD1
V: TRBV20-1
length: 14
CDR3: CSARVQGARETQYF
DNA: TGCAGTGCTAGAGTGCAGGGGGCGCGGGAGACCCAGTACTTC

size: -
J: TRBJ2-3
D: -
V: TRBV6-1
length: 14
CDR3: CASFLWTSTDTQYF
DNA: TGTGCCAGCTTCCTTTGGACTAGCACAGATACGCAGTATTTT

size: -
J: TRBJ1-2
D: -
V: TRBV5-1
length: 14
CDR3: CASSSDGITPGYTF
DNA: TGCGCCAGCAGCTCGGACGGGATTACTCCTGGCTACACCTTC

size: -
J: TRBJ2-3
D: TRBD2
V: TRBV20-1
length: 15
CDR3: CSAIRLAGPSDTQYF
DNA: TGCAGTGCGATCAGACTAGCGGGGCCCTCAGATACGCAGTATTTT

size: -
J: TRBJ2-2
D: -
V: TRBV11-2
length: 15
CDR3: CASSLRGAYTGELFF
DNA: TGTGCCAGCAGCTTACGGGGGGCCTACACCGGGGAGCTGTTTTTT

size: -
J: TRBJ1-1
D: -
V: TRBV7-2
length: 14
CDR3: CASSLEDGRTEAFF
DNA: TGTGCCAGCAGCTTAGAGGACGGGCGCACTGAAGCTTTCTTT

size: -
J: TRBJ2-3
D: -
V: TRBV7-2
length: 15
CDR3: CASSLSGTDTDTQYF
DNA: TGTGCCAGCAGCTTAAGCGGGACAGACACAGATACGCAGTATTTT

size: few
J: TRBJ1-4
D: -
V: TRBV7-4
length: 13
CDR3: CASSPSGGEKLFF
DNA: TGTGCCAGCAGCCCATCGGGGGGTGAAAAACTGTTTTTT

size: -
J: TRBJ1-5
D: TRBD1
V: TRBV12-3/TRBV12-4
length: 17
CDR3: CATSGQGAKKSRQPQHF
DNA: TGTGCCACCTCAGGACAGGGGGCGAAGAAGTCGAGGCAGCCCCAGCATTTT

size: -
J: TRBJ1-1
D: TRBD1
V: TRBV7-6
length: 14
CDR3: CASTAYQGATEALF
DNA: TGTGCCAGCACAGCTTATCAGGGGGCGACTGAAGCTTTATTT

size: -
J: TRBJ2-1
D: -
V: TRBV11-2
length: 15
CDR3: CASSSDRRGYNEQFF
DNA: TGTGCCAGCAGCTCCGACAGGAGGGGCTACAATGAGCAGTTCTTC

size: many
J: TRBJ2-5
D: TRBD1
V: TRBV11-2
length: 15
CDR3: CASSRGQGAWETQYF
DNA: TGTGCCAGCAGCCGAGGACAGGGGGCTTGGGAGACCCAGTACTTC

size: -
J: TRBJ1-5
D: -
V: TRBV2
length: 13
CDR3: CASSEAGNQPQHF
DNA: TGTGCCAGCAGTGAAGCAGGAAATCAGCCCCAGCATTTT

size: -
J: TRBJ1-4
D: TRBD1
V: TRBV10-3
length: 14
CDR3: CAARSGQGDEKLFF
DNA: TGTGCCGCCCGCTCGGGACAGGGAGATGAAAAACTGTTTTTT

size: -
J: TRBJ1-5
D: -
V: TRBV10-3
length: 12
CDR3: CAISESTVGQHF
DNA: TGTGCCATCAGTGAGTCTACTGTCGGCCAGCATTTT

size: -
J: TRBJ1-6
D: TRBD1
V: TRBV20-1
length: 13
CDR3: CSANRGHNSPLHF
DNA: TGCAGTGCTAACAGGGGGCATAATTCACCCCTCCACTTT

size: -
J: TRBJ2-5
D: -
V: TRBV27
length: 11
CDR3: CATTYQETQYF
DNA: TGTGCCACCACGTACCAAGAGACCCAGTACTTC

size: few
J: TRBJ2-3
D: TRBD2
V: TRBV6-6
length: 15
CDR3: CASSYVAGGTDTQYF
DNA: TGTGCCAGCAGTTACGTTGCGGGAGGCACAGATACGCAGTATTTT

size: -
J: TRBJ1-6
D: -
V: TRBV5-6
length: 15
CDR3: CASSYAAGFMAPLHF
DNA: TGTGCCAGCAGTTATGCGGCAGGGTTTATGGCACCCCTCCACTTT

size: few
J: TRBJ2-7
D: -
V: TRBV12-3/TRBV12-4
length: 16
CDR3: CASSLSSGTGAKEQYF
DNA: TGTGCCAGCAGTTTGTCTTCCGGGACTGGGGCTAAAGAGCAGTACTTC

size: -
J: TRBJ1-2
D: TRBD1
V: TRBV2
length: 14
CDR3: CASREQGASYGYTF
DNA: TGTGCCAGCAGGGAACAGGGGGCGAGCTATGGCTACACCTTC

size: few
J: TRBJ2-7
D: -
V: TRBV5-6
length: 14
CDR3: CASSGGEQGYEQYF
DNA: TGTGCCAGCAGCGGGGGCGAACAGGGTTACGAGCAGTACTTC

size: -
J: TRBJ2-3
D: -
V: TRBV19
length: 11
CDR3: CASSGANTQYF
DNA: TGTGCCAGTAGCGGGGCAAATACGCAGTATTTT

size: -
J: TRBJ2-3
D: TRBD1
V: TRBV7-2
length: 15
CDR3: CAGLGGTGGADTQYF
DNA: TGTGCCGGCCTAGGAGGGACAGGGGGAGCGGATACGCAGTATTTT